This TCR beta chain was sequenced in a study of blood T cell repertoires in COVID-19. About the study: Material from acute and convalescent COVID-19 was sourced from the United States, Italy and Spain.

The authors' processing: Amplifying reference gene primers gave estimates of nucleated cell counts. The data were produced by immunoSEQ multiplex PCR, yet TCRdb's version contains in-frame clones alone and is incomplete. Clone size and the V and J calls come from that table; the DNA yielded D and trimming. The sample has over 30,000 clones; roughly 80% are singletons. CDR1 MNHEY and CDR2 SMNVEV come from the germline V gene (reference sequence). The CDR3 length is 15 residues. V was pared by 4 bases and J by 7 bases, with 17 bases between. This receptor was obtained from a man of 80 years or more with active or convalescent COVID-19. Input material: peripheral blood. The chain combines TRBV27 with TRBJ2-1; D is perhaps TRBD1 (5 bases). CDR3 coding DNA: TGTGCCAGCAGTTCCCCTGATGCTGGGGCGAATGAGCAGTTCTTC. Its translation is CASSSPDAGANEQFF.